This T cell receptor beta chain was identified during a study of regulatory T cells in long-lasting Graves disease. Overall study: Persistent Graves' disease meant over 5 years of antithyroid drugs with positive TSH receptor antibodies. Findings and caveats of the study: New patients shared about 880 public clonotypes, fewer than the approximately 2,500 shared by persistent patients.

Sequencing libraries for TCR beta were prepared with iRepertoire HTBI primers and Arm-PCR of CDR3 regions. Each CDR3 protein is one row after TCRdb ran MiXCR on the multiplex PCR reads. The sample consists of 350,000 to 450,000 distinct CDR3 sequences, less than 25% of them appearing once. The sample's time point: persistent/refractory GD, antithyroid drugs over 5 years with positive TRAb. PBMCs were the source of the RNA used for TCR sequencing. One endocrinology department in Xi'an, China, was where patients came from. This clonotype appeared many times. Its cognate antigen is unknown. Trimming took 4 bases from V and 2 from J, leaving 12 bases between them. The CDR3 runs to 14 residues. CDR1 and CDR2 from the germline V gene are SNHLY and FYNNEI.

This receptor was identified in a female donor with Graves disease. Sequencing used peripheral blood mononuclear cells (PBMCs), obtained when the disease was refractory, from a patient treated with antithyroid drugs. The J gene is TRBJ2-7, the V gene TRBV2, with D tentatively TRBD1 or TRBD2 (5 bases each). In DNA form, the CDR3 reads TGTGCCAGCAGTGGGATGGGACCCACCTACGAGCAGTACTTC. Its protein product is CASSGMGPTYEQYF.